Sequencing of this T cell receptor beta chain was carried out in a study of siplizumab effects on memory and regulatory T cells. A note on this clone: Other DNA sequences in the sample encode the same CDR3.

Sequencing was performed with immunoSEQ multiplex PCR; in TCRdb, only in-frame clones are kept and a portion is missing. The sample consists of tens of thousands of clones, around 97% of them appearing once. Germline CDR1 reads SGHNT; CDR2 reads YENEEA. V lost 4 bases, J lost 4 bases, and 6 bases stayed unmatched. CDR3 length equals 15 residues. The chain has TRBV11-3 and TRBJ1-4; 7 nucleotides align to TRBD1. The sequence came from a human donor in good health. Sequenced input: naive CD8+ T cells sorted from blood. The CDR3 DNA follows: TGTGCCAGCAGCTACACAGGGGATATTAATGAAAAACTGTTTTTT. Its translation: CASSYTGDINEKLFF. The whole variable domain, remainder taken from reference TRBV11-3 and TRBJ1-4, is EAGVVQSPRYKIIEKKQPVAFWCNPISGHNTLYWYLQNLGQGPELLIRYENEEAVDDSQLPKDRFSAERLKGVDSTLKIQPAELGDSAVYLCASSYTGDINEKLFFGSGTQLSVL.